This section outlines one T cell receptor (beta chain) sequence together with its context. This sample is part of a study of blood T cell repertoires in COVID-19. Study-wide background: Material from acute and convalescent COVID-19 was sourced from the United States, Italy and Spain.

As processed by the authors: Cell counts per sample came from amplifying reference gene primers. TCRdb keeps only in-frame clones here, not all; method: immunoSEQ multiplex PCR. The V and J calls and the clone size are those of that table, but D and trimming were determined from the DNA. The data show around 500,000 clones, with approximately 87% seen just once and over 1.5% held by the top ten. The CDR3 spans 15 residues. Germline CDR1 reads SGHDT; CDR2 reads YYEEEE. Deletions cut 0 bases from V and 5 bases from J, with 14 bases between. Participant-given clinical history determined each cohort assignment. Two negative PCRs, clearance, or symptom resolution had been documented for recovered Cohort 3 donors.

The source material was PBMCs or T cells enriched from blood (not recorded which). This chain joins TRBV5-6 and TRBJ1-1; D remains ambiguous. The sequence was obtained from a woman in her forties who had recovered from COVID-19. The CDR3 DNA is TGTGCCAGCAGCTTGGGGGCTCTCCGGAGGACTGAAGCTTTCTTT. Translation gives CASSLGALRRTEAFF.